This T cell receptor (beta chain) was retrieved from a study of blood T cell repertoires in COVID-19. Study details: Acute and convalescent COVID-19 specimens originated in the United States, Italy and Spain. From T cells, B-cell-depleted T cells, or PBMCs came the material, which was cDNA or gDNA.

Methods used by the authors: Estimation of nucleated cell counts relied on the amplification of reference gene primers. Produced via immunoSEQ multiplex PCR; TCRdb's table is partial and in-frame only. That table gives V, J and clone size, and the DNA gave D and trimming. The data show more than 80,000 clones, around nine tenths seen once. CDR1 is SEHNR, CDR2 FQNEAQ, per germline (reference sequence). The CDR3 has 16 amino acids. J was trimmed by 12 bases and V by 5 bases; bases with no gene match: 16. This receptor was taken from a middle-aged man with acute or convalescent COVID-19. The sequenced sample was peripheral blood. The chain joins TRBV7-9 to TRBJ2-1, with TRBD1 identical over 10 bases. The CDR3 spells CASSLDRGVAFIGQFF. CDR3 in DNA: TGTGCCAGCAGCCTGGACAGGGGGGTCGCTTTTATTGGGCAGTTCTTC.